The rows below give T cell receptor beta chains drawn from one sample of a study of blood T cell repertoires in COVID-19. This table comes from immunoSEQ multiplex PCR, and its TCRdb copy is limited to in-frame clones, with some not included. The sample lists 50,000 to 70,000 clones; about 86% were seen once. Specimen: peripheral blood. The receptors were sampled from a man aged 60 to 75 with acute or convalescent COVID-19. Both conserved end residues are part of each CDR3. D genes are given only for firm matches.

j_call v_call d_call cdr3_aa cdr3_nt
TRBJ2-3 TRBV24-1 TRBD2 CATSEKTSTFTDTQYF TGTGCCACCAGTGAGAAGACTAGCACGTTCACAGATACGCAGTATTTT
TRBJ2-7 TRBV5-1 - CASSLAGWSEQYF TGCGCCAGCAGCTTGGCGGGGTGGAGCGAGCAGTACTTC
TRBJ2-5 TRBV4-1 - CASSQQVAGSETQYF TGCGCCAGCAGCCAACAGGTTGCAGGGTCTGAGACCCAGTACTTC
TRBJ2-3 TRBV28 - CASSASGTPTDTQYF TGTGCCAGCAGTGCGTCCGGGACACCCACAGATACGCAGTATTTT
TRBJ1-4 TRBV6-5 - CASSLQGPVSSGKLFF TGTGCCAGCAGTTTACAGGGTCCGGTTTCATCTGGAAAACTGTTTTTT
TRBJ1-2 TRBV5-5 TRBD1 CASSLGLQGAYGYTF TGTGCCAGCAGCTTGGGATTACAGGGGGCTTATGGCTACACCTTC
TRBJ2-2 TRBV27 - CASGRRVATGELFF TGTGCCAGCGGTAGGAGGGTAGCTACCGGGGAGCTGTTTTTT
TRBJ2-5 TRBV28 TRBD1 CASSSRGRETQYF TGTGCCAGCAGTTCCAGGGGGCGGGAGACCCAGTACTTC
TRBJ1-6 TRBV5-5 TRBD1 CASSLMGQGYSPLHF TGTGCCAGCAGCCTGATGGGACAGGGATATTCACCCCTCCACTTT
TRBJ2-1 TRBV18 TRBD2 CASSPRTSGAAGNEQFF TGTGCCAGCTCACCCCGGACTAGCGGGGCGGCTGGAAATGAGCAGTTCTTC
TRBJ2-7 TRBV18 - CASSPQRITVGEQYF TGTGCCAGCTCACCCCAGCGGATCACCGTTGGTGAGCAGTACTTC
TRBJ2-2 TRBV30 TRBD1 CAWTPGGTGELFF TGTGCCTGGACCCCAGGGGGCACCGGGGAGCTGTTTTTT